A selection of T cell receptor beta chains follows, all from one sample in a study of blood T cell repertoires in COVID-19. The repertoire was sequenced with immunoSEQ multiplex PCR; TCRdb's copy has only in-frame clones and lacks some. The profile shows some 240,000 clones, roughly nine tenths of them singletons. Sequencing was performed on peripheral blood. The receptors here all came from a man aged 55 to 69 with COVID-19, enrolled during active disease. The conserved cysteine and the conserved F or W are not part of the CDR3 here. Where a row states a size, it is once, few, many or the class of an expanded clone; other rows omit it.

TRBV6-6,.,ASIPGVDTEAF
TRBV4-1,.,ASSQDPGSRTGDGYNEQF
TRBV6-6,.,ASSYRQSPSGNTIY
TRBV10-1,.,ASSEGVGTEAF
TRBV2,.,ASSVGLAGGYEQY
TRBV5-4,.,ASSRDSLRPEAF
TRBV5-1,.,ASSLDRGSNSPLH
TRBV6-1,once,ASSEVWTPTWISNQPQH
TRBV19,.,ATLQGGDEKLF
TRBV5-1,.,ASSPDVRVPRTDTQY
TRBV2,.,ASSVSLAGELF
TRBV12-3/TRBV12-4,few,ASSPQLNQPQH
TRBV12-5,once,ASGLGPGINTGELF
TRBV5-1,.,ASSLGPGTGNRLVYEQY
TRBV7-8,.,ASTRTSGPYEQY
TRBV2,.,ASRAREGGNTIY
TRBV7-9,few,ASSSLNSPLH
TRBV5-1,.,ASSLGQGGVEAF
TRBV27,.,ASRPPLRDRVYEQY
TRBV29-1,once,SVQGAEGIYNEQF
TRBV6-5,.,ASSSGPLDTHGYT
TRBV19,.,ASSMRGAAYNEQF
TRBV19,.,ASTRDREAGELF
TRBV6-5,.,ASTKAAGGSEQY
TRBV28,.,ASSLEGRGRTNEKLF
TRBV7-8,once,ASSFRQEYEQY
TRBV19,.,ASSVLTSDYNEQF
TRBV6-2/TRBV6-3,.,ASSSPPRPGGTNYGYT
TRBV7-9,.,ASSLKGATNEKLF
TRBV2,.,ASSQEQGIGTEAF
TRBV28,.,ASSFWDRGYNEQF
TRBV5-1,.,ASSKAGTGTYEQY
TRBV6-5,.,ASISQVVNEQY
TRBV7-2,.,ASSLGYSGRPEQF
TRBV18,.,ASSPSTGGIDGYT
TRBV7-3,.,ASSSRLAGRYNEQF
TRBV6-6,once,ASSYSTAPGTEAF
TRBV5-5,.,ASSLSRDQPQH
TRBV5-1,once,ASSFRGTDTQY
TRBV5-1,.,ASSLLANYGYT
TRBV7-2,.,ASSPQGASGYT
TRBV19,.,ASSPYSSGNTIY
TRBV15,.,ATSREQGAGGAQETQY
TRBV27,.,ASSPQSSGVGDTQY
TRBV24-1,.,ATSGGLAAYNEQF
TRBV9,once,ASSVDRISGNTIY
TRBV19,.,ASSTGTGIDTQY
TRBV28,.,ASSLRVAGGNEKLF
TRBV6-5,.,ASLRPGVGELF
TRBV28,.,ASRGTGSYGYT
TRBV7-3,.,ASSSLAGAWAQETQY
TRBV13,.,ASSRTGGFSSYNEQF
TRBV7-3,.,ASSQGWQETQY